The clone carrying this TCR beta chain turned up a few times. Germline V CDR1 and CDR2: SGHVS, FQNEAQ. The CDR3 totals 12 residues. Trimming took off 1 base at V and 3 bases at J, with 4 bases between the two ends. Libraries for TCRalpha and TCRbeta carried sample barcodes and unique molecular identifiers via 5'RACE. Each CDR3 protein gets one entry after TCRdb re-called the 5' RACE reads with MiXCR. The sample carries about 350,000 distinct CDR3 sequences, roughly 13% recorded once. This record comes from a study of T-cell memory formation after mild COVID-19. Turning to the study itself: The study found TCR clusters largely donor specific.

This sequence originates from a man between 18 and 29 years old who had mild COVID-19 (a few samples of this study predate the infection). Cell type and time point are not known. This chain connects TRBV7-8 to TRBJ2-7, with D unclear. Source material: PBMCs or a T cell subset sorted from them (not recorded which). The CDR3: CASSLEVYEQYF. The CDR3 DNA reads TGTGCCAGCAGCTTAGAGGTCTACGAGCAGTACTTC.